The T cell receptor beta chain described here comes from a study of blood T cell repertoires in COVID-19. Looking at the study overall: Samples taken during acute and convalescent COVID-19 were collected in the United States, Italy and Spain. Nucleic acid was either cDNA or gDNA, and it came from T cells, B-cell-depleted T cells, or PBMCs.

This clone was picked up a small number of times. Authors' processing steps: Amplification from reference gene primers served as the basis for estimated nucleated cell counts. TCRdb's table, derived via immunoSEQ multiplex PCR, lists solely in-frame clones and lacks some. V and J calls and clone size are given by that table; D and trimming were obtained from the DNA. The sample has under 80,000 clones; 80% are singletons. Per the germline V gene, CDR1 is MNHEY and CDR2 is SVGAGI. Trimming took 6 bases from V and 2 from J, leaving 11 bases between them. This CDR3 spans 13 amino acids. The sequenced sample consisted of peripheral blood. The gene calls are TRBV6-5 and TRBJ2-7; D is ambiguous. The origin of this receptor is a human donor in a cohort sampled during active COVID-19. This CDR3 reads CASSRQAAYEQYF. CDR3 bases: TGTGCCAGCAGCCGTCAGGCCGCCTACGAGCAGTACTTC.